These 22 T cell receptor beta chains were all obtained from the same sample, sequenced in a study of OX40 agonist ivuxolimab in advanced cancers. Libraries came from the immunoSEQ multiplex PCR assay. The clones in this table, taken by TCRdb from immuneACCESS, are in-frame only. Not every clone is retained; where verified, under half of the shortfall comes from an unresolved V gene, and the cause of the rest is unknown. For this sample there are approximately 87,000 clones; roughly 90% appear just once. The ten largest clones add up to 3.4% of the sample. Specimen: CD4+ or CD8+ T cells sorted from blood, collected in a trial of the OX40 agonist ivuxolimab. Receptors originate from an adult with an advanced solid tumor such as melanoma, head and neck, liver or kidney cancer.

The V gene is TRBV19, the J gene TRBJ2-3, with a tentative D call TRBD2 (6 bases). This CDR3 is 14 amino acids long. Per the germline V gene, CDR1 is LNHDA and CDR2 is SQIVND (reference sequence). Trimming cost V 6 bases and J 1 base, with 11 bases left between them. This CDR3 reads CASREGFRTDTQYF. CDR3 in DNA: TGTGCCAGTAGGGAGGGATTCCGCACAGATACGCAGTATTTT. Looking up the rest from reference TRBV19 and TRBJ2-3 gives the full variable domain: DGGITQSPKYLFRKEGQNVTLSCEQNLNHDAMYWYRQDPGQGLRLIYYSQIVNDFQKGDIAEGYSVSREKKESFPLTVTSAQKNPTAFYLCASREGFRTDTQYFGPGTRLTVL.

This chain links TRBV6-1 with TRBJ2-7; 11 bases map to TRBD1. From germline, CDR1 is MNHNS and CDR2 SASEGT. The ends lost 6 bases at V and 4 bases at J; junction bases unmatched: 2. CDR3 length: 13 amino acids. This CDR3 is CASRGTGGYEQYF. In DNA, the CDR3 is TGTGCCAGCAGGGGGACAGGGGGATACGAGCAGTACTTC.

A few counts support this clone. V gene TRBV30 combines with J gene TRBJ1-2; D is ambiguous. Deletions cut 0 bases from V and 6 bases from J, with 11 bases between. CDR1 is GTSNPN and CDR2 is SVGIG in the germline V gene (reference sequence). This CDR3 has 13 amino acids. CDR3 sequence (DNA): TGTGCCTGGAGTGTACATTTAAAGAATGGCTACACCTTC. Translation: CAWSVHLKNGYTF.

The J gene is TRBJ2-7, the V gene TRBV2, with 7 bases identical to TRBD2. Germline CDR1 and CDR2: SNHLY and FYNNEI. The CDR3 length is 13 residues. V was pared by 7 bases and J by 3 bases, with 6 bases of the junction left unmatched. The CDR3 loop is CASKVAGIYEQYF. As DNA, the CDR3 is TGTGCCAGCAAGGTAGCGGGCATCTACGAGCAGTACTTC.

J is TRBJ2-3 and V is TRBV5-1; TRBD2 might be the D (6 bases). There are 15 residues in the CDR3. Trimming cost V 0 bases and J 2 bases, with 10 bases left between them. Germline V lookup: CDR1 SGHRS, CDR2 YFSETQ. In DNA form, the CDR3 reads TGCGCCAGCAGCTTGGACCCGGGAGTCACAGATACGCAGTATTTT. Its protein product is CASSLDPGVTDTQYF. The full variable domain, with the rest looked up from reference TRBV5-1 and TRBJ2-3, is KAGVTQTPRYLIKTRGQQVTLSCSPISGHRSVSWYQQTPGQGLQFLFEYFSETQRNKGNFPGRFSGRQFSNSRSEMNVSTLELGDSALYLCASSLDPGVTDTQYFGPGTRLTVL.

The rearrangement links TRBV7-9 to TRBJ2-7, with D tentatively TRBD1 (6 bases). Deletions cut 5 bases from V and 3 bases from J, with 11 bases between. The CDR3 has 13 residues. Germline CDR1 is SEHNR and CDR2 is FQNEAQ (reference sequence). The CDR3 nucleotides read TGTGCCAGCAGCACTCGGACAGTCTACGAGCAGTACTTC. Translated: CASSTRTVYEQYF.

V is TRBV7-6 and J is TRBJ2-5, with 7 bases matching TRBD1. The CDR3 covers 14 residues. The trim removed 5 bases at V and 5 bases at J, leaving 8 bases unmatched. CDR1 is SGHVS and CDR2 is FNYEAQ in the germline V gene. The CDR3: CASSAYRGLETQYF. The DNA of the CDR3 is TGTGCCAGCAGCGCCTACAGGGGTTTGGAGACCCAGTACTTC.

The chain links TRBV6-1 to TRBJ2-7, with D unclear. There are 11 residues in the CDR3. CDR1 and CDR2 from the germline V gene are MNHNS and SASEGT. Trimming removed 10 bases from V and 3 bases from J, with 10 bases in between. CDR3 sequence: CATGPFYEQYF. In DNA, the CDR3 is TGTGCCACCGGACCCTTCTACGAGCAGTACTTC.

This sequence joins TRBV6-1 and TRBJ2-3; a possible D gene is TRBD2 (7 bases). Germline V gene data show CDR1 as MNHNS and CDR2 as SASEGT. Trimming pared 2 bases from V and 9 bases from J, leaving 15 bases between. The CDR3 loop spans 14 amino acids. The CDR3 coding sequence is TGTGCCAGCAGTGAAACGGGGGGCAAGTGGACGCAGTATTTT. Translation: CASSETGGKWTQYF.

The chain has TRBV30 and TRBJ2-7; possibly TRBD1 for D (5 bases). Looked up from germline, CDR1 is GTSNPN and CDR2 is SVGIG (reference sequence). This CDR3 has 14 residues. Trimming removed 0 bases at V and 4 bases at J, with 13 bases between. DNA for the CDR3: TGTGCCTGGAGTGTACGTAGGGGAAGGTACGAGCAGTACTTC. Translated, it gives CAWSVRRGRYEQYF.

The rearrangement uses TRBV2 and TRBJ2-1; D is perhaps TRBD1 or TRBD2 (5 bases each). The CDR3 loop spans 15 amino acids. The V and J ends lost 6 bases and 6 bases respectively, with 18 bases between them. Germline CDR1 is SNHLY and CDR2 is FYNNEI. CDR3 sequence (DNA): TGTGCCAGCAGCGTGTTTTTCTTAGGGACCAATGAGCAGTTCTTC. It codes for CASSVFFLGTNEQFF.

The rearrangement joins TRBV25-1 to TRBJ1-5; TRBD1 agrees at 8 bases. Losses at the gene ends were 7 bases for V and 1 base for J; bases not matched to a gene: 3. Germline V lookup: CDR1 MGHDK, CDR2 SYGVNS. The CDR3 spans 14 residues. The CDR3 coding sequence is TGTGCCAGCACAGGGGGCAAGAGCAATCAGCCCCAGCATTTT. Its protein product is CASTGGKSNQPQHF.

The rearrangement links TRBV5-1 to TRBJ2-7; 10 bases map to TRBD1. CDR3 length: 14 residues. The V segment lost 7 bases and the J segment 7 bases; nucleotides outside the gene matches: 11. Germline CDR1 SGHRS, CDR2 YFSETQ. CDR3 coding DNA: TGCGCCAGCCAGGTCAGACAGGGGGCAGGGGAGCAGTACTTC. Protein product: CASQVRQGAGEQYF.

The chain joins TRBV28 to TRBJ2-1; no reliable D call. Germline loops: CDR1 MDHEN, CDR2 SYDVKM. The CDR3 has 13 residues. Trimming removed 3 bases at V and 4 bases at J, with 7 bases between. CDR3 DNA: TGTGCCAGCAGTTTTGGCAGGTACAATGAGCAGTTCTTC. Translated: CASSFGRYNEQFF.

The rearrangement links TRBV4-3 to TRBJ1-2, with TRBD1 matching over 7 bases. The CDR3 sequence is 15 residues long. CDR1 LGHNA and CDR2 YSLEER come from the germline V gene. V dropped 3 bases and J dropped 4; count of bases not matched to a gene: 8. CDR3 loop: CASSHRTGDPYGYTF. The DNA of the CDR3 is TGCGCCAGCAGCCATCGTACAGGGGACCCCTATGGCTACACCTTC.

This sequence joins TRBV4-1 and TRBJ2-3; D call uncertain. This CDR3 spans 16 amino acids. Germline values: CDR1 MGHRA, CDR2 YSYEKL. The V end lost 0 bases, the J end lost 2 bases, and 12 bases lay between the germline ends. Written as DNA, the CDR3 is TGCGCCAGCAGCCAAGATCCAGGACCCTACACAGATACGCAGTATTTT. Its translation is CASSQDPGPYTDTQYF.

This chain joins TRBV27 and TRBJ2-1, with 12 positions matching TRBD2. Trimming at V came to 7 bases and at J to 10 bases, leaving 14 bases not matched to a gene. Germline values: CDR1 MNHEY, CDR2 SMNVEV (reference sequence). CDR3 length: 16 residues. CDR3 bases: TGTGCCAGCATTAATACCCGGACTAGCGGGGTAGCGGAGCAGTTCTTC. The encoded protein is CASINTRTSGVAEQFF.

This clone has only one observation. The V gene is TRBV19, the J gene TRBJ1-5; D gene uncertain. This CDR3 region has 15 residues. CDR1 and CDR2 (germline): LNHDA, SQIVND (reference sequence). The V end was cut by 3 bases, the J end by 0 bases, with 9 bases between. This CDR3 is CASSITDYSNQPQHF. For the CDR3, the DNA is TGTGCCAGTAGTATTACGGACTATAGCAATCAGCCCCAGCATTTT.

Only one count was recorded for this clone. The chain couples TRBV7-9 to TRBJ2-7; 8 bases are shared with TRBD1. Germline V CDR1 and CDR2: SEHNR, FQNEAQ (reference sequence). The CDR3 totals 18 residues. Trimming removed 6 bases from V and 4 bases from J; junction bases left unmatched: 20. In DNA, the CDR3 is TGTGCCAGCAGTTCGACAATTACCGGGACAGGTATTTCTTACGAGCAGTACTTC. It yields the protein CASSSTITGTGISYEQYF.

The CDR3 sequence: CASSQFEDQRSGDTQYF. The CDR3 DNA is TGCGCCAGCAGCCAATTTGAGGACCAACGTTCGGGGGATACGCAGTATTTT. The rearrangement links TRBV4-1 to TRBJ2-3; TRBD2 might be the D (5 bases). From germline, CDR1 is MGHRA and CDR2 YSYEKL. This CDR3 region has 17 residues. Trimming took off 2 bases at V and 6 bases at J, with 21 bases between the two ends.

This chain links TRBV19 with TRBJ1-5, with D unresolved. Germline V gives CDR1 LNHDA, CDR2 SQIVND (reference sequence). The CDR3 is 17 amino acids. V was clipped by 8 bases and J by 0 bases, with 20 bases between them. The CDR3 DNA reads as TGTGCCAGTGGAGGCTCTCTGGACTGGGTTAGCAATCAGCCCCAGCATTTT. It translates to CASGGSLDWVSNQPQHF.

This clone was recorded a few times. The chain uses TRBV28 and TRBJ1-1; D is unresolved. Trimming took off 5 bases at V and 2 bases at J, with 6 bases between the two ends. This CDR3 comprises 12 residues. Germline CDR1 and CDR2: MDHEN and SYDVKM. The CDR3 DNA reads TGTGCCAGCAGTCATTCTAACACTGAAGCTTTCTTT. Residues: CASSHSNTEAFF.